The clone carrying this T cell receptor beta chain was detected a few times. Its antigen is still unknown. The data were obtained in a study of T cells in Graves' hyperthyroidism and ophthalmopathy. These patients, aged 18 to 65, had recently diagnosed hyperthyroidism lasting under 2 months. Lactation, pregnancy, other autoimmune disease or uncontrolled infection led to exclusion of patients. The V gene's germline CDR1 is SGHVS and CDR2 FQNEAQ. With 5 bases removed from V and 2 bases from J, the gap between germline ends came to 19 bases. CDR3 length: 16 amino acids. TCR beta CDR3 regions were amplified from RNA transcripts. Researchers ran a first-round RT-PCR on the TCR CDR3 using the HTBI primer set. One entry per CDR3 protein, called by TCRdb with MiXCR from the multiplex PCR reads. The sample lists a few hundred thousand distinct CDR3 sequences, approximately 14% occurring once. Study findings and constraints: Prediction of ophthalmopathy progression came a median 6.5 months pre-onset.

V and J are TRBV7-8 and TRBJ2-7; perhaps TRBD1 as D (6 bases). The sequencing input was blood. The TCR was taken from a woman aged 18-29 years with Graves' hyperthyroidism. As DNA, the CDR3 is TGTGCCAGCAGCCCTCGAAGGGGGACATCTACCTACGAGCAGTACTTC. Its translation: CASSPRRGTSTYEQYF.